The following is a T cell receptor (beta chain) sequence with its context. This sample stems from a study of blood T cell repertoires in COVID-19. Study at large: Researchers got acute and convalescent COVID-19 samples from the United States, Italy and Spain. In each case, the material was cDNA or gDNA derived from T cells, B-cell-depleted T cells, or PBMCs.

Original analysis: Amplifying reference gene primers gave estimates of nucleated cell counts. TCRdb's table, derived via immunoSEQ multiplex PCR, lists solely in-frame clones and lacks some. Clonal size and the V and J genes are those of that table, whereas D and trimming came from the DNA. The data hold 400,000 to 550,000 clones, with 75% to 90% observed a single time. Trimming cost V 5 bases and J 4 bases, with 15 bases left between them. This CDR3 is 16 amino acids long. Per germline, CDR1 LGHDT and CDR2 YNNKEL (reference sequence). Sequencing was performed on peripheral blood. This receptor was taken from a woman under 40 with acute or convalescent COVID-19. The rearrangement uses TRBV3-1 (or the pseudogene TRBV3-2) and TRBJ2-6, with D perhaps TRBD1 (6 bases). The DNA for the CDR3 is TGTGCCAGCAGCGACGTGGTGGGGGCAGGGGCCAACGTCCTGACTTTC. Protein product: CASSDVVGAGANVLTF.